The text below deals with one TCR beta chain. Germline CDR1 SGHKS, CDR2 YYEKEE (reference sequence). The germline V and J ends were trimmed by 4 bases and 3 bases, with 17 bases remaining between them. This CDR3 is built from 15 residues. The data were obtained in a study of blood T cell dynamics during melanoma immunotherapy. Time point: week 3, after first cycle of checkpoint inhibitor. Sequencing was performed with immunoSEQ multiplex PCR; in TCRdb, only in-frame clones are kept and a portion is missing. The sample carries around 12,000 clones, nearly 90% recorded once. This receptor was taken from a human donor with melanoma. The source was blood, collected from a patient treated with checkpoint blockade. This rearrangement joins TRBV5-5 to TRBJ2-7, with D possibly TRBD2 on 5 matching bases. CDR3 residues: CASSTDIYGLYEQYF. In nucleotides, the CDR3 is TGTGCCAGCAGCACCGACATTTATGGACTCTACGAGCAGTACTTC.